A single sample is the source of the 3 T cell receptor beta chains below, sequenced in a study of shared clonotypes between healthy human individuals. TCRdb keeps only in-frame clones here, not all; method: immunoSEQ multiplex PCR. The sample has 450,000 to 500,000 clones; more than 65% are singletons. Input material: PBMCs. Receptors originate from a woman between 40 and 50 years old in good health. Some clones in this sample may be carry-over from other donors' samples.

The CDR3 sequence: CASSGTSGSYIQYF. The CDR3 region has the DNA TGCGCCAGCAGTGGAACTAGCGGGAGTTACATTCAGTACTTC. V gene TRBV10-2 combines with J gene TRBJ2-4, with 11 positions matching TRBD2. The CDR3 sequence is 14 residues long. Unmatched junction bases numbered 4, after V lost 4 bases and J lost 8 bases. From germline, CDR1 is WSHSY and CDR2 SAAADI.

The gene calls are TRBV6-5 and TRBJ2-7, with 9 nucleotides matching TRBD1. The CDR3 has 14 residues. Germline CDR1 reads MNHEY; CDR2 reads SVGAGI. Trimming cost V 7 bases and J 5 bases; bases outside gene matches: 9. The CDR3 sequence: CASTRPGQGHEQYF. CDR3 coding DNA: TGTGCCAGCACCCGGCCGGGACAGGGACACGAGCAGTACTTC.

The rearrangement uses TRBV7-3 and TRBJ2-2; 10 nucleotides line up with TRBD2. The germline gives CDR1 SGHTA, CDR2 FQGTGA. The CDR3 spans 17 residues. V lost 2 bases to trimming and J lost 4 bases; unmatched junction nucleotides: 7. The CDR3 bases are TGTGCCAGCAGCTTAGTTATAGCGGGAGGAGGCACCGGGGAGCTGTTTTTT. Translated, it gives CASSLVIAGGGTGELFF.